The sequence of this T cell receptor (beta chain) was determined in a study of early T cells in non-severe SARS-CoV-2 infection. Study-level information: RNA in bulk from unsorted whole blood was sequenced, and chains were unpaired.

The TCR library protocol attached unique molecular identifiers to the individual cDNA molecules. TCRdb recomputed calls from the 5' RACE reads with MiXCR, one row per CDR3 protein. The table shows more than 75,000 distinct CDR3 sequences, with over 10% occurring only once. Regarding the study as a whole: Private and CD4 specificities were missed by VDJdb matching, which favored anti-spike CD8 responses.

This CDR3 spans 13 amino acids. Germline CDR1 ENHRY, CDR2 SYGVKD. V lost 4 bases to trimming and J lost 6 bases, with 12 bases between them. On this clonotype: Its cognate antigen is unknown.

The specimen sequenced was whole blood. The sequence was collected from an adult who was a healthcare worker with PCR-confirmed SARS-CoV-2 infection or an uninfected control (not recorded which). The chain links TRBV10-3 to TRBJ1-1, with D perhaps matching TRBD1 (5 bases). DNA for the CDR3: TGTGCCATCAGTGCGGATGGGGACGCTGAAGCTTTCTTT. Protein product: CAISADGDAEAFF.